The 17 T cell receptor beta chains in this list originate from one sample, sequenced in a study of blood T cell repertoires in COVID-19. Sequencing was performed with immunoSEQ multiplex PCR; in TCRdb, only in-frame clones are kept and a portion is missing. This table holds about 250,000 clones, about 84% found once. Sequenced input: peripheral blood. These receptors were taken from a woman older than 75 with COVID-19, enrolled during active disease.

Turning to this clone: The same CDR3 also results from other DNA sequences found in this sample. V gene TRBV7-2 combines with J gene TRBJ1-5; D is uncertain. The V end lost 0 bases, the J end lost 6 bases, and 6 bases lay between the germline ends. Germline V gene lookup returns CDR1 SGHTA and CDR2 FQGNSA. The CDR3 runs to 13 residues. As DNA, the CDR3 is TGTGCCAGCAGCTTAGCGGGAGGTCAGCCCCAGCATTTT. It specifies CASSLAGGQPQHF.

The table lists this clone with a count of one. V is TRBV4-2 and J is TRBJ2-3; 10 nucleotides agree with TRBD2. The CDR3 extends over 17 amino acids. The V segment lost 2 bases and the J segment 0 bases; nucleotides outside the gene matches: 5. Germline CDR1 LGHNA, CDR2 YNFKEQ. CDR3 in amino acids: CASSQPLAGASTDTQYF. The CDR3 DNA reads as TGTGCCAGCAGCCAACCTCTAGCGGGGGCTAGCACAGATACGCAGTATTTT.

J is TRBJ2-5 and V is TRBV6-5, with 10 nucleotides matching TRBD2. The germline V gene has CDR1 MNHEY and CDR2 SVGAGI. V was clipped by 7 bases and J by 7 bases; unmatched bases: 9. The CDR3 sequence is 14 residues long. CDR3 in DNA: TGTGCCAGCAATCCTAGCGGGGGCGGACGGACCCAGTACTTC. Translating gives CASNPSGGGRTQYF.

V gene TRBV7-2 combines with J gene TRBJ1-1; 7 bases fit TRBD1. Germline loops: CDR1 SGHTA, CDR2 FQGNSA. The V gene end was trimmed by 2 bases and the J gene end by 5 bases; junction bases not matched to a gene: 2. This CDR3 has 13 residues. This CDR3 reads CASSLTGVTEAFF. Here the CDR3 DNA reads TGTGCCAGCAGCTTAACAGGGGTTACTGAAGCTTTCTTT. Based on the CDR3 plus reference TRBV7-2 and TRBJ1-1, the full variable domain is GAGVSQSPSNKVTEKGKDVELRCDPISGHTALYWYRQSLGQGLEFLIYFQGNSAPDKSGLPSDRFSAERTGGSVSTLTIQRTQQEDSAVYLCASSLTGVTEAFFGQGTRLTVV.

This clone came up a few times. The chain joins TRBV30 to TRBJ2-5; tentative D call: TRBD2 (6 bases). Germline assignment: CDR1 GTSNPN and CDR2 SVGIG (reference sequence). The V end was cut by 2 bases, the J end by 5 bases, with 12 bases between. The CDR3 has 13 residues. CDR3 nucleotide sequence: TGTGCCTGGAGTCGGGGGACTCCGGAGACCCAGTACTTC. Translation gives CAWSRGTPETQYF.

This clone was counted once. V usage is TRBV6-6 and J usage is TRBJ1-5; D remains ambiguous. V lost 2 bases, J lost 6 bases, and 5 bases lay in between. Germline V gene data show CDR1 as MNHNY and CDR2 as SVGAGI (reference sequence). The CDR3 totals 12 residues. The CDR3 DNA is TGTGCCAGCAGTTACGTTCGTCAGCCCCAGCATTTT. Translation gives CASSYVRQPQHF.

The rearrangement links TRBV6-5 to TRBJ2-2; TRBD2 matches 9 bases. Germline values: CDR1 MNHEY, CDR2 SVGAGI. V was pared by 7 bases and J by 7 bases, with 10 bases of the junction left unmatched. The CDR3 contains 15 residues. This CDR3 reads CASNPSGAPFGELFF. The CDR3 DNA sequence: TGTGCCAGCAACCCTAGCGGGGCCCCTTTCGGGGAGCTGTTTTTT.

The V gene is TRBV19, the J gene TRBJ1-1; D is ambiguous. The CDR3 contains 15 residues. With 7 bases removed from V and 0 bases from J, the gap between germline ends came to 15 bases. The V gene's germline CDR1 is LNHDA and CDR2 SQIVND (reference sequence). This CDR3 reads CASIWSTSLNTEAFF. CDR3 nucleotides: TGTGCCAGTATATGGAGCACCTCTCTGAACACTGAAGCTTTCTTT.

The chain employs TRBV18 and TRBJ1-2; perhaps TRBD1 as D (5 bases). V shed 5 bases and J shed 7 bases, with 11 bases lying between them. The CDR3 spans 12 residues. The V gene's germline CDR1 is KGHSH and CDR2 LQKENI. The DNA of the CDR3 is TGTGCCAGCTCAAGTATGGGGCGTGGCTACACCTTC. Translated, it gives CASSSMGRGYTF.

This chain joins TRBV29-1 and TRBJ2-5; 8 bases match TRBD1. Germline CDR1 and CDR2: SQVTM and ANQGSEA. V shed 6 bases and J 3 bases; nucleotides not matched to a gene: 9. This CDR3 spans 14 amino acids. CDR3: CSVRRSGGEETQYF. DNA of the CDR3: TGCAGCGTCCGGCGCTCAGGGGGCGAAGAGACCCAGTACTTC.

The gene calls are TRBV5-1 and TRBJ2-1, with 7 bases aligning to TRBD2. The trim removed 1 base at V and 3 bases at J, leaving 4 bases unmatched. Germline V gene sequence: CDR1 SGHRS, CDR2 YFSETQ. This CDR3 spans 15 amino acids. Here the CDR3 reads CASSLTSVNYNEQFF. The CDR3 DNA is TGCGCCAGCAGCTTGACTAGCGTCAACTACAATGAGCAGTTCTTC.

This clone was detected only a few times. The V and J genes are TRBV7-8 and TRBJ1-1; tentatively, D is TRBD1 (5 bases). The V gene lost 3 bases and the J gene lost 7 bases, with 18 bases spanning the gap. The CDR3 loop spans 15 amino acids. CDR1 and CDR2 (germline): SGHVS, FQNEAQ. This CDR3 is CASSLGGVKGGEAFF. CDR3 in DNA: TGTGCCAGCAGCTTGGGAGGGGTGAAGGGAGGTGAAGCTTTCTTT.

This chain connects TRBV4-2 to TRBJ2-4, with 10 bases identical to TRBD2. The V segment lost 2 bases and the J segment 1 base; nucleotides outside the gene matches: 14. Germline V gives CDR1 LGHNA, CDR2 YNFKEQ. The CDR3 spans 20 residues. The CDR3 protein is CASSQMGAGGPLWAKNIQYF. CDR3 bases: TGTGCCAGCAGCCAAATGGGAGCGGGGGGGCCGCTTTGGGCCAAAAACATTCAGTACTTC.

This clone appeared a few times. The chain is built from TRBV5-4 and TRBJ2-7; 16 nucleotides agree with TRBD2. This CDR3 comprises 17 residues. Trimming removed 4 bases from V and 5 bases from J; junction bases left unmatched: 9. Germline values: CDR1 SGHNT, CDR2 YYREEE (reference sequence). CDR3 in amino acids: CASSQGTSGGAHDEQYF. CDR3 DNA sequence: TGTGCCAGCAGCCAGGGGACTAGCGGGGGGGCCCACGACGAGCAGTACTTC.

On this clone: In the same sample, other DNA sequences code for this CDR3. J is TRBJ2-1 and V is TRBV7-2, with 13 bases fitting TRBD2. The germline V gene has CDR1 SGHTA and CDR2 FQGNSA. This CDR3 spans 15 amino acids. Trimming cost V 2 bases and J 8 bases; bases outside gene matches: 3. This chain's CDR3 is CASSLRTSGGDEQFF. CDR3 nucleotides: TGTGCCAGCAGCTTAAGGACTAGCGGGGGCGATGAGCAGTTCTTC.

This chain joins TRBV5-6 and TRBJ2-2, with D possibly being TRBD2 (5 bases). The CDR3 contains 14 residues. From germline, CDR1 is SGHDT and CDR2 YYEEEE. The V end was cut by 4 bases, the J end by 2 bases, with 9 bases between. The CDR3 is CASSLGLNTGELFF. DNA for the CDR3: TGTGCCAGCAGCCTTGGACTTAACACCGGGGAGCTGTTTTTT.

The chain links TRBV10-3 to TRBJ1-3; D remains ambiguous. This CDR3 contains 12 residues. Germline V gene data show CDR1 as ENHRY and CDR2 as SYGVKD. V lost 5 bases and J 3 bases, leaving 5 bases between the germline ends. CDR3 residues: CAISPNGNTIYF. Written as DNA, the CDR3 is TGTGCCATCAGTCCTAATGGAAACACCATATATTTT.